This T cell receptor (beta chain) derives from a study of T cell repertoires in cytomegalovirus infection. The overall study: Matching HLA type and CMV infection were both indicated by public TCR beta signatures. General study findings and limits: The ex vivo response showed dominance by HLA-C-restricted CMV-specific TCR beta clonotypes. The cumulative frequency of public TCR beta families distinguished individuals who carried CMV together with the relevant HLA.

This clonotype has a count of ten or more. The antigen is not known. The V gene's germline CDR1 is SGHVS and CDR2 FNYEAQ. This CDR3 is built from 16 residues. Trimming took 5 bases from V and 0 from J, leaving 14 bases between them. A single record per CDR3 protein comes from TCRdb applying MiXCR to the reads. The sample shows approximately 500,000 distinct CDR3 sequences, 16% of them seen only once. The chain has TRBV7-6 and TRBJ1-5, with D uncertain. The TCR sequence derives from a human donor in good health (CMV status not recorded). Some clones in this sample may be carry-over from other donors' samples. Sequenced material: CD8+ T cells from PBMCs. The CDR3 DNA follows: TGTGCCAGCAGCCCCAGTCTTGGGTTTAGCAATCAGCCCCAGCATTTT. Its protein product is CASSPSLGFSNQPQHF.